These 24 T cell receptor beta chains originate from one sample sequenced in a study of shared clonotypes between healthy human individuals. Generated by immunoSEQ multiplex PCR, the TCRdb table keeps only in-frame clones and is missing some. Of roughly 2,500,000 clones listed, over 85% are singletons. The sample consisted of naive CD4+ T cells from PBMCs. Subset given: CD45RA+ positively selected. All receptors come from a young man in good health. Some clones in this sample may be carry-over from other donors' samples.

This clone was seen only once. V and J are TRBV25-1 and TRBJ2-7; TRBD2 is a possible D gene (6 bases). V was shortened by 8 bases and J by 0 bases, with 20 bases between the two germline ends. In germline, CDR1 is MGHDK, CDR2 SYGVNS. The CDR3 runs to 16 residues. CDR3 nucleotide sequence: TGTGCCAGCTCCGGGGGTCGACGAGCGGTCTCCTACGAGCAGTACTTC. This translates into CASSGGRRAVSYEQYF.

The chain uses TRBV28 and TRBJ2-7, with D maybe TRBD2 (5 bases). CDR1 is MDHEN and CDR2 is SYDVKM in the germline V gene. V was pared by 7 bases and J by 9 bases, with 25 bases between. The CDR3 length is 15 residues. The CDR3 protein is CASTRQRAGDEGQYF. The CDR3 DNA is TGTGCCAGCACCCGCCAGAGAGCAGGCGACGAGGGGCAGTACTTC.

As regards this clone: The same CDR3 can be traced to other DNA sequences in this sample. The genes are TRBV5-1 and TRBJ2-3; D is ambiguous. Germline loops: CDR1 SGHRS, CDR2 YFSETQ. The CDR3 consists of 15 residues. The V and J ends lost 4 bases and 0 bases respectively, with 12 bases between them. Here the CDR3 DNA reads TGCGCCAGCAGCCCGGATCCCTCTAGCACAGATACGCAGTATTTT. It codes for CASSPDPSSTDTQYF.

The chain carries TRBV19 and TRBJ2-3, with TRBD1 matching 7 bases. This CDR3 spans 15 amino acids. Germline V lookup: CDR1 LNHDA, CDR2 SQIVND (reference sequence). The ends lost 5 bases at V and 2 bases at J; junction bases unmatched: 7. Here the CDR3 DNA reads TGTGCCAGTAGTCCCCCCGGGACAGTCACAGATACGCAGTATTTT. It encodes CASSPPGTVTDTQYF.

V and J are TRBV7-3 and TRBJ2-3; D uncertain. This CDR3 comprises 13 residues. Germline values: CDR1 SGHTA, CDR2 FQGTGA. V was pared by 5 bases and J by 4 bases, with 10 bases between. This CDR3 reads CASSLSRADTQYF. The DNA of the CDR3 is TGTGCCAGCAGCCTTTCACGGGCAGATACGCAGTATTTT. The variable domain in full, with the rest retrieved from reference TRBV7-3 and TRBJ2-3, is GAGVSQTPSNKVTEKGKYVELRCDPISGHTALYWYRQSLGQGPEFLIYFQGTGAADDSGLPNDRFFAVRPEGSVSTLKIQRTERGDSAVYLCASSLSRADTQYFGPGTRLTVL.

The chain employs TRBV29-1 and TRBJ2-2; D may be TRBD1 or TRBD2 (5 bases each). Trimming removed 8 bases from V and 7 bases from J, with 17 bases in between. CDR1 SQVTM and CDR2 ANQGSEA come from the germline V gene. The CDR3 has 13 residues. CDR3 in amino acids: CSTSSGAGGELFF. DNA of the CDR3: TGCAGCACCTCTTCCGGGGCCGGCGGGGAGCTGTTTTTT.

The table lists this clone with a few counts. The chain has TRBV11-2 and TRBJ1-4; a possible D gene is TRBD1 (6 bases). The V and J ends lost 5 bases and 16 bases respectively, with 17 bases between them. The germline CDR1 and CDR2 sequences are SGHAT and FQNNGV. The CDR3 extends over 12 amino acids. The CDR3 DNA sequence: TGTGCCAGCAGCCCACGACAGGAGAGGACGTTTTTT. Amino acids: CASSPRQERTFF.

V and J are TRBV19 and TRBJ1-1; the D gene is possibly TRBD1 (6 bases). The CDR3 is 13 residues long. Trimming pared 3 bases from V and 5 bases from J, leaving 10 bases between. Germline values: CDR1 LNHDA, CDR2 SQIVND (reference sequence). This chain's CDR3 is CASSMEGGTEAFF. The CDR3 DNA reads as TGTGCCAGTAGTATGGAGGGGGGAACTGAAGCTTTCTTT.

The chain carries TRBV4-3 and TRBJ2-1; TRBD2 agrees at 10 bases. CDR1 is LGHNA and CDR2 is YSLEER in the germline V gene. This CDR3 spans 15 amino acids. V gave up 1 base and J gave up 3 bases; unmatched junction bases: 0. CDR3 DNA: TGCGCCAGCAGCCAAGCTAGCGGGAGCTACAATGAGCAGTTCTTC. Its translation: CASSQASGSYNEQFF.

This clone was seen only once. The gene calls are TRBV19 and TRBJ2-3; 9 nucleotides agree with TRBD2. V was pared by 5 bases and J by 0 bases, with 6 bases of the junction left unmatched. The CDR3 has 16 residues. Germline V gives CDR1 LNHDA, CDR2 SQIVND (reference sequence). As DNA, the CDR3 is TGTGCCAGTAGTGGGGGTAGCGGGAGCAGCACAGATACGCAGTATTTT. It yields the protein CASSGGSGSSTDTQYF.

The chain has TRBV5-1 and TRBJ2-5, with 7 bases identical to TRBD1. Trimming removed 4 bases from V and 2 bases from J; junction bases left unmatched: 5. CDR1 is SGHRS, CDR2 YFSETQ, per germline. This CDR3 region has 14 residues. CDR3 loop: CASSLSGQQETQYF. The DNA for the CDR3 is TGCGCCAGCAGCCTTTCGGGACAGCAAGAGACCCAGTACTTC.

The rearrangement uses TRBV7-8 and TRBJ2-5, with 7 nucleotides matching TRBD1. The end of the DNA aligns better with TRBJ2-7, so the J call may be wrong. Germline V lookup: CDR1 SGHVS, CDR2 FQNEAQ. This CDR3 region has 12 residues. The CDR3 bases are TGTGCCAGCAGCAGGGGGCCCTACGAGCAGTACTTC. The encoded protein is CASSRGPYEQYF.

This chain joins TRBV9 and TRBJ2-2; the match to TRBD1 covers 8 bases. The CDR3 has 15 amino acids. V was clipped by 1 base and J by 7 bases; unmatched bases: 6. Germline-derived CDR1 and CDR2 are SGDLS and YYNGEE. The CDR3 nucleotides read TGTGCCAGCAGCGTATCGACAGGGGCGGGCGGGGAGCTGTTTTTT. Translated: CASSVSTGAGGELFF.

V gene TRBV6-6 combines with J gene TRBJ1-4; D possibly corresponds to TRBD1 (6 bases). Germline V CDR1 and CDR2: MNHNY, SVGAGI (reference sequence). This CDR3 has 16 residues. The V gene lost 3 bases and the J gene lost 7 bases, with 18 bases spanning the gap. Here the CDR3 DNA reads TGTGCCAGCAGTTATGCGTGGGCAGGGGCAGGTGAAAAACTGTTTTTT. As protein: CASSYAWAGAGEKLFF.

The chain has TRBV19 and TRBJ1-1; 10 bases match TRBD1. J was trimmed by 5 bases and V by 4 bases; bases with no gene match: 10. Germline V gene sequence: CDR1 LNHDA, CDR2 SQIVND (reference sequence). CDR3 length: 16 amino acids. The CDR3, as DNA: TGTGCCAGTAGTAACCATTGGGACAGGGGAATTACTGAAGCTTTCTTT. This gives the protein CASSNHWDRGITEAFF.

The rearrangement uses TRBV7-2 and TRBJ2-7; 7 positions agree with TRBD1. CDR3 length: 17 residues. With V trimmed by 5 bases and J by 6 bases, 19 bases remained unmatched. Germline V CDR1 and CDR2: SGHTA, FQGNSA. Here the CDR3 reads CASSLSLGPQGTSEQYF. Written as DNA, the CDR3 is TGTGCCAGCAGCCTAAGCCTTGGGCCACAGGGGACCTCCGAGCAGTACTTC.

The chain employs TRBV7-6 and TRBJ2-7; 10 bases line up with TRBD2. The germline V gene encodes CDR1 SGHVS and CDR2 FNYEAQ. With V trimmed by 2 bases and J by 2 bases, 6 bases remained unmatched. The CDR3 runs to 16 residues. The CDR3 DNA sequence: TGTGCCAGCAGCTTATGGCCTAGCGGGAGAGCCTACGAGCAGTACTTC. Translation: CASSLWPSGRAYEQYF.

The V gene is TRBV27, the J gene TRBJ2-5; no clear D. Germline V gives CDR1 MNHEY, CDR2 SMNVEV (reference sequence). The CDR3 has 13 residues. V was trimmed by 7 bases and J by 2 bases, leaving 11 bases between them. The CDR3 DNA reads TGTGCCAGCACTCGGGCCGGACAAGAGACCCAGTACTTC. Encoded protein: CASTRAGQETQYF.

Details on this clone: This may arise from a read error, as a much more abundant clone is one base away. The V call is TRBV11-3, the J call TRBJ2-1, with TRBD2 matching 7 bases. The germline CDR1 and CDR2 sequences are SGHNT and YENEEA. This CDR3 spans 15 amino acids. J lost 0 bases, V lost 5 bases, and 4 bases had no gene match. CDR3 DNA sequence: TGTGCCAGCAGCGGAGGCGGGAGCTCCTACAATGAGCAGTTCTTC. Its protein is CASSGGGSSYNEQFF.

The V call is TRBV23-1, the J call TRBJ1-2, with 9 bases that match TRBD1. TRBV23-1 is an ORF, and what it does is uncertain. The V and J ends lost 7 bases and 6 bases, in that order; junction bases with no gene match: 9. There are 14 residues in the CDR3. CDR3 in amino acids: CASKHRGRRHGYTF. CDR3 in DNA: TGCGCCAGCAAGCACAGGGGGCGCAGGCATGGCTACACCTTC.

V and J are TRBV27 and TRBJ2-1; 8 bases agree with TRBD2. The CDR3 extends over 13 amino acids. Germline values: CDR1 MNHEY, CDR2 SMNVEV (reference sequence). V lost 11 bases and J lost 2; bases outside the gene matches: 5. CDR3 sequence reads: CAAGGRPYNEQFF. The CDR3 coding sequence is TGTGCCGCGGGCGGGAGGCCCTACAATGAGCAGTTCTTC.

V gene TRBV15 combines with J gene TRBJ2-7; 7 bases are a match to TRBD1. J was trimmed by 6 bases and V by 3 bases; bases with no gene match: 2. The CDR3 sequence is 12 residues long. The germline gives CDR1 LNHNV, CDR2 YYDKDF (reference sequence). CDR3 loop: CATSSEGAEQYF. In DNA, the CDR3 is TGTGCCACCAGCAGCGAGGGGGCCGAGCAGTACTTC.

On this clone itself: Additional DNA sequences in this sample encode the identical CDR3. The V and J genes are TRBV5-1 and TRBJ2-2; possibly TRBD1 or TRBD2 for D (5 bases each). The length of the CDR3 is 14 residues. Germline CDR1 is SGHRS and CDR2 is YFSETQ. Trimming pared 5 bases from V and 0 bases from J, leaving 8 bases between. CDR3 DNA: TGCGCCAGCAGTGGGACCACGAACACCGGGGAGCTGTTTTTT. This encodes CASSGTTNTGELFF.

The chain recombines TRBV5-1 with TRBJ2-5; D not resolved. Germline-derived CDR1 and CDR2 are SGHRS and YFSETQ. V was shortened by 1 base and J by 7 bases, with 23 bases between the two germline ends. CDR3 length: 17 amino acids. In nucleotides, the CDR3 is TGCGCCAGCAGCTTGTTGTCCGTTGCTAGACAAGACGGGACCCAGTACTTC. Its protein is CASSLLSVARQDGTQYF.